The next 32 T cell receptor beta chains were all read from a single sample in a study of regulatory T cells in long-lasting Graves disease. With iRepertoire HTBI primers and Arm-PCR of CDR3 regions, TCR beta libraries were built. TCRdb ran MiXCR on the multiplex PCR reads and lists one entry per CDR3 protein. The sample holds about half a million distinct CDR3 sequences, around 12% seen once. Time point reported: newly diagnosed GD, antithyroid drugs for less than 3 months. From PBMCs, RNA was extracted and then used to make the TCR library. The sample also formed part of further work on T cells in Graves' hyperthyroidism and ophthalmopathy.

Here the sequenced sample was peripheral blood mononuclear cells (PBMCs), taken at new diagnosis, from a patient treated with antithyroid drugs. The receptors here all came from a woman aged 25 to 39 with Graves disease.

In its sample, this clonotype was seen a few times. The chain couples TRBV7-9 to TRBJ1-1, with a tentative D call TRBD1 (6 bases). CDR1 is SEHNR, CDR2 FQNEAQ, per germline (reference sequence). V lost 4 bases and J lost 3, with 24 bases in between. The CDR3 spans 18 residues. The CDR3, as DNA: TGTGCCAGCAGCTATACAGTCTGGGGGGGCGTCCGGGACACTGAAGCTTTCTTT. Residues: CASSYTVWGGVRDTEAFF.

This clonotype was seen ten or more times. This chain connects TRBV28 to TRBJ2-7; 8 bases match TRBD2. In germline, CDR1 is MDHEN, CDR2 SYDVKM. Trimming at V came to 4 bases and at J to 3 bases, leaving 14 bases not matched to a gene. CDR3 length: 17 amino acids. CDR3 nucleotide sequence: TGTGCCAGCAGTTACCCCCGACTAGCGAGAATGGACTACGAGCAGTACTTC. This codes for CASSYPRLARMDYEQYF.

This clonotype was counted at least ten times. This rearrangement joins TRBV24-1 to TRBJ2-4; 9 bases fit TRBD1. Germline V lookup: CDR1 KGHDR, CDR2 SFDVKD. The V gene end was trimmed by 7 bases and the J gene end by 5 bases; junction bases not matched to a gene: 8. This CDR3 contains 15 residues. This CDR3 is CATSQFRDRENIQYF. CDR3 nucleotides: TGTGCCACCAGCCAATTCCGGGACAGGGAAAACATTCAGTACTTC.

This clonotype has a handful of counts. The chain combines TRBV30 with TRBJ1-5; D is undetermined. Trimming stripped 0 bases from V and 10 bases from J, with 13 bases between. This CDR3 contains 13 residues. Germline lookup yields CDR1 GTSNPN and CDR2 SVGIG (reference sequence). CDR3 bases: TGTGCCTGGAGTGTACGGGGAAATGGCCCCCAGCATTTT. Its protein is CAWSVRGNGPQHF.

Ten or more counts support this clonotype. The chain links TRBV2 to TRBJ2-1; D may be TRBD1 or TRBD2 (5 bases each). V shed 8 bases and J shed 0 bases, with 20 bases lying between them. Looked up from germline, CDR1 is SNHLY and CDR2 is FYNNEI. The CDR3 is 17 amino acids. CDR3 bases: TGTGCCAGCCCTCAGAGAGTCGGGACGAGCTCCTACAATGAGCAGTTCTTC. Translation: CASPQRVGTSSYNEQFF.

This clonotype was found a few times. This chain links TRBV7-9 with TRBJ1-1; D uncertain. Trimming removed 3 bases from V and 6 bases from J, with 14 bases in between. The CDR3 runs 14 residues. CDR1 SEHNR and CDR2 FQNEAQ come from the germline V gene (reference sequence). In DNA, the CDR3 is TGTGCCAGCAGCTTTGCGATTGACGGAGCTGAAGCTTTCTTT. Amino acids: CASSFAIDGAEAFF.

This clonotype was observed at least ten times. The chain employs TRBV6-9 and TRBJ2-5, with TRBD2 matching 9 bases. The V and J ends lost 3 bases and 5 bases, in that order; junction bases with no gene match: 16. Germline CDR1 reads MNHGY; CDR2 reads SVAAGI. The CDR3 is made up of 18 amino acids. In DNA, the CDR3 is TGTGCCAGCAGTTACGGCCGTTTGGCTAGCGGGAAGTCGGAGACCCAGTACTTC. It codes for CASSYGRLASGKSETQYF.

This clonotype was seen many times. The CDR3 DNA follows: TGTGCCAGCAGTTACGGGGACAGGGTCTCTGGCTACACCTTC. It encodes CASSYGDRVSGYTF. The chain combines TRBV6-9 with TRBJ1-2; 9 bases are shared with TRBD1. Germline V lookup: CDR1 MNHGY, CDR2 SVAAGI. The CDR3 runs to 14 residues. The V gene end was trimmed by 3 bases and the J gene end by 7 bases; junction bases not matched to a gene: 6.

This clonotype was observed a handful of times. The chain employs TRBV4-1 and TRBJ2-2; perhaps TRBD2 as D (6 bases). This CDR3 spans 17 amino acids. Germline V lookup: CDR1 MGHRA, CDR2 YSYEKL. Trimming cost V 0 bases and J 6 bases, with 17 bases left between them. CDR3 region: CASSQDYSLARAGELFF. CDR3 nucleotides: TGCGCCAGCAGCCAAGATTATTCCCTAGCGAGGGCCGGGGAGCTGTTTTTT.

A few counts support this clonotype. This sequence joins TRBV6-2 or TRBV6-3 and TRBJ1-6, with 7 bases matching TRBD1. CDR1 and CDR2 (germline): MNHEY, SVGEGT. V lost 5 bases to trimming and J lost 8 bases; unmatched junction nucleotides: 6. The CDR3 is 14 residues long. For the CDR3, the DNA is TGTGCCAGCAGTCCACGGACAGGTGATTCACCCCTCCACTTT. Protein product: CASSPRTGDSPLHF.

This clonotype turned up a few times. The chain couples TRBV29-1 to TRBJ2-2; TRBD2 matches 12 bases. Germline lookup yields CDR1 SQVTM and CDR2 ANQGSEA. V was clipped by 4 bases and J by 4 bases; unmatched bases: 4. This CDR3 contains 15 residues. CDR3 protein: CSVGLAGDFTGELFF. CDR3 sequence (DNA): TGCAGCGTTGGACTAGCGGGAGATTTCACCGGGGAGCTGTTTTTT.

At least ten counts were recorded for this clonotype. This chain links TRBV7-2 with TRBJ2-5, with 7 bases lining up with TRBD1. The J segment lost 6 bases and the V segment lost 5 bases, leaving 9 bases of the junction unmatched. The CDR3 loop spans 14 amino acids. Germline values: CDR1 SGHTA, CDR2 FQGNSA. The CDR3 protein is CASSATTGSQTQYF. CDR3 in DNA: TGTGCCAGCAGCGCCACGACAGGGTCTCAGACCCAGTACTTC.

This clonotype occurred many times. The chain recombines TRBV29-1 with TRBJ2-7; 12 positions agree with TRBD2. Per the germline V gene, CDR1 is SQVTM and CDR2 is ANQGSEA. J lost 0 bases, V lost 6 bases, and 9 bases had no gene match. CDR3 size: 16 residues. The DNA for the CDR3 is TGCAGCGTGAAGGCAGGGACTAGCGGGCGCTCCTACGAGCAGTACTTC. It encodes CSVKAGTSGRSYEQYF.

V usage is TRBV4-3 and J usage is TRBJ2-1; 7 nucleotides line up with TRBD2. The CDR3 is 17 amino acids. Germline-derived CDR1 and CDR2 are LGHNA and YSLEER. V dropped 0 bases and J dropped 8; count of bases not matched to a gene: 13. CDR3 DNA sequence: TGCGCCAGCAGCCAAGATAGGAGGGAGGGCCGAAGCCATGAGCAGTTCTTC. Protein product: CASSQDRREGRSHEQFF.

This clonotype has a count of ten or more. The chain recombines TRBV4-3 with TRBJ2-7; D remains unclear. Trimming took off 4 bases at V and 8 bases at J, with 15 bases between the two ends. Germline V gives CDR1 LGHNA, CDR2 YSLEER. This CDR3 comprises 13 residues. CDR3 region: CASSPLLLGKQYF. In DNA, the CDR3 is TGCGCCAGCAGCCCTCTTTTGTTAGGGAAGCAGTACTTC.

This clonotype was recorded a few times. The CDR3: CASRPRDSLHEQYF. The CDR3 nucleotides are TGTGCCAGCAGGCCCCGGGACTCCCTACACGAGCAGTACTTC. V is TRBV6-1 and J is TRBJ2-7; a possible D gene is TRBD2 (6 bases). The CDR3 has 14 residues. Germline V gene lookup returns CDR1 MNHNS and CDR2 SASEGT. The V gene lost 6 bases and the J gene lost 5 bases, with 17 bases spanning the gap.

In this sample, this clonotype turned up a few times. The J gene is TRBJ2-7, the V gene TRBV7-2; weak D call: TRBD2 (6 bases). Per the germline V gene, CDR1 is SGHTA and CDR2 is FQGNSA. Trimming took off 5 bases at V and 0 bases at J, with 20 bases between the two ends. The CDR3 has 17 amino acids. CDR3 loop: CASSPPGKRAYSYEQYF. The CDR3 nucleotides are TGTGCCAGCAGCCCGCCAGGTAAGCGGGCCTACTCCTACGAGCAGTACTTC.

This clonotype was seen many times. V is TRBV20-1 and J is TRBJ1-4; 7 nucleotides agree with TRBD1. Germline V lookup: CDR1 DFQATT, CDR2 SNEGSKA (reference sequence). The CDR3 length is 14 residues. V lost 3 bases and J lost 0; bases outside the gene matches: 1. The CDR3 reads CSASGTATNEKLFF. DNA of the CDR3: TGCAGTGCTAGCGGGACAGCAACTAATGAAAAACTGTTTTTT.

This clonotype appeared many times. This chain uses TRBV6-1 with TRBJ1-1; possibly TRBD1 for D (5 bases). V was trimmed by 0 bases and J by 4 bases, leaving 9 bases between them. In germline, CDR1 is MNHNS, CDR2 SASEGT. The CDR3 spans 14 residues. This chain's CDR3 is CASSEAPGGTEAFF. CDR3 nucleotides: TGTGCCAGCAGTGAAGCGCCCGGGGGCACTGAAGCTTTCTTT.

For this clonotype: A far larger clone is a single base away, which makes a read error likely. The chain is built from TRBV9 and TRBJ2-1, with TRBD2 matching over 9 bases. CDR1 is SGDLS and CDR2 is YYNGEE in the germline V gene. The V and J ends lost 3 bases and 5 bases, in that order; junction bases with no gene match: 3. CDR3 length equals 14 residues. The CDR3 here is CASSGLAENNEQFF. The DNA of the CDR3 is TGTGCCAGCAGCGGACTAGCGGAAAACAATGAGCAGTTCTTC.

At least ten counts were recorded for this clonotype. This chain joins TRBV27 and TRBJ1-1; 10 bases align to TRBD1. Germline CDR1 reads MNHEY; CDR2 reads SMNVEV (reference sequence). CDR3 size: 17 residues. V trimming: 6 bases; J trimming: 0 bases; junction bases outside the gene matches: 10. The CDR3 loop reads CASSRRDRGGLNTEAFF. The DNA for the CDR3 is TGTGCCAGCAGCCGCCGGGACAGGGGTGGGCTGAACACTGAAGCTTTCTTT.

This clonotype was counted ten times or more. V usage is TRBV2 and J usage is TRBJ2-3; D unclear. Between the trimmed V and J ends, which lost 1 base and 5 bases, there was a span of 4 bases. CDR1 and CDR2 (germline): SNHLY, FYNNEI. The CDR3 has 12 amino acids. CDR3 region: CASSEEGDTQYF. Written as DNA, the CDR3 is TGTGCCAGCAGTGAAGAGGGAGATACGCAGTATTTT.

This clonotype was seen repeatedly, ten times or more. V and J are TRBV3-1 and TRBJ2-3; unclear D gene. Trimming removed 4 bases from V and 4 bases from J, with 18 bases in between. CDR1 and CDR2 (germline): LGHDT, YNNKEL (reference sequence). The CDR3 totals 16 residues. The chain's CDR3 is CASSPLGLTGADTQYF. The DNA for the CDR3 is TGTGCCAGCAGCCCTCTTGGCCTTACCGGCGCAGATACGCAGTATTTT.

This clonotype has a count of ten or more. CDR3 bases: TGCAGTGCTGGTAGAGGTGGTAGCGGGCACTCCTACGAGCAGTACTTC. Encoded protein: CSAGRGGSGHSYEQYF. The chain links TRBV20-1 to TRBJ2-7; 7 bases map to TRBD2. CDR3 length equals 16 residues. Germline CDR1 DFQATT, CDR2 SNEGSKA (reference sequence). The V and J ends lost 5 bases and 0 bases, in that order; junction bases with no gene match: 13.

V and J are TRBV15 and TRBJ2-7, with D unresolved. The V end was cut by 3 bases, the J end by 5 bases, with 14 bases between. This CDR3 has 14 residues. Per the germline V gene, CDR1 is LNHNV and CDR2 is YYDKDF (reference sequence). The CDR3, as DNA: TGTGCCACCAGCAGGGACCGGGTACGAGACGAGCAGTACTTC. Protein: CATSRDRVRDEQYF.

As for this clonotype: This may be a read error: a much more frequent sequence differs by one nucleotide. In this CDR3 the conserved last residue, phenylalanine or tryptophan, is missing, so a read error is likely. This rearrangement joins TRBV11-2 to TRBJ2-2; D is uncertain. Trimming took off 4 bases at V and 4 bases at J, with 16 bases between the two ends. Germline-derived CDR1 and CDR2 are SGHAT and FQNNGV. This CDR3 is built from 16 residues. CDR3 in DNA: TGTGCCAGCAGCTCCCCGGGCGGAGTTGCCACCGGGGAGCTGTTTTTG. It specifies CASSSPGGVATGELFL.

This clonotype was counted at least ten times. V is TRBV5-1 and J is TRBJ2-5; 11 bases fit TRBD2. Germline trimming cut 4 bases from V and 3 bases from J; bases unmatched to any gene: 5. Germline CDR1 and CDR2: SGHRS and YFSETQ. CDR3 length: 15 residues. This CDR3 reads CASSSLGLAEETQYF. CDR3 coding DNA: TGCGCCAGCAGCAGCCTGGGACTAGCGGAAGAGACCCAGTACTTC.

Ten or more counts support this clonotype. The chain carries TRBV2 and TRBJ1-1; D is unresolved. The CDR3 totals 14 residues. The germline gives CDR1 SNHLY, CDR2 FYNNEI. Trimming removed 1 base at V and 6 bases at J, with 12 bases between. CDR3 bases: TGTGCCAGCAGTGAAGGTGGAGGGAGGGCTGAAGCTTTCTTT. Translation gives CASSEGGGRAEAFF.

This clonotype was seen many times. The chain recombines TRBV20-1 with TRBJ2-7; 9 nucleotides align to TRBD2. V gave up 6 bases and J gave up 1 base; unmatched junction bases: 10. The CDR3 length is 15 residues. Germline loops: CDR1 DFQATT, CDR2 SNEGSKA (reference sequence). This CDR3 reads CSATGLAEGSYEQYF. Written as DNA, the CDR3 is TGCAGTGCGACGGGACTAGCCGAGGGGTCCTACGAGCAGTACTTC.

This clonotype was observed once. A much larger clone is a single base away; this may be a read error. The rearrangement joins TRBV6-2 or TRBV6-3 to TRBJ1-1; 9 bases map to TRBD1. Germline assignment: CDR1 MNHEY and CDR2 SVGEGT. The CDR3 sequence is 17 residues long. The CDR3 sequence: CASAQPRRQGVRTEALF. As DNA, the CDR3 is TGTGCCAGCGCCCAGCCCCGACGACAGGGGGTGAGGACTGAAGCTTTATTT.

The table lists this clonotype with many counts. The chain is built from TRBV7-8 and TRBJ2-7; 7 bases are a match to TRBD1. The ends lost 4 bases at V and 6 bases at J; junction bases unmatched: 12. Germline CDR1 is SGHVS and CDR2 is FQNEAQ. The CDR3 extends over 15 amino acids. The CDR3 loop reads CASSSLPTGYPEQYF. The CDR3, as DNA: TGTGCCAGCAGCTCGCTTCCGACAGGGTACCCCGAGCAGTACTTC. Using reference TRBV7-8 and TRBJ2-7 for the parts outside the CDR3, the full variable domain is GAGVSQSPRYKVAKRGQDVALRCDPISGHVSLFWYQQALGQGPEFLTYFQNEAQLDKSGLPSDRFFAERPEGSVSTLKIQRTQQEDSAVYLCASSSLPTGYPEQYFGPGTRLTVT.

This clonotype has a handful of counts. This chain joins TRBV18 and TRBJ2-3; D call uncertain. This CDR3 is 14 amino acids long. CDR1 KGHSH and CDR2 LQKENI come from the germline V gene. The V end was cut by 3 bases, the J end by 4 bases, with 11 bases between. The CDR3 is CASSPAQPADTQYF. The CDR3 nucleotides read TGTGCCAGCTCACCCGCACAGCCCGCAGATACGCAGTATTTT.